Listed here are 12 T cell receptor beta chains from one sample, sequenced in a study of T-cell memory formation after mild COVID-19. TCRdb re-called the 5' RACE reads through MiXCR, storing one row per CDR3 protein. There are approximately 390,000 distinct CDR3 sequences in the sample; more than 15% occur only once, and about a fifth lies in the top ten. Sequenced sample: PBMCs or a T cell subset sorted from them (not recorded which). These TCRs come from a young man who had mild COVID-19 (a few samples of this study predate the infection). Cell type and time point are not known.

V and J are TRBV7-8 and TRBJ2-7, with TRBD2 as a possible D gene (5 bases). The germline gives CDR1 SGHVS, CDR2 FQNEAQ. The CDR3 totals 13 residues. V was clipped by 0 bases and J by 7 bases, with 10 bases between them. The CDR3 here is CASSLADWSEQYV. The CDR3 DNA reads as TGTGCCAGCAGCTTAGCGGACTGGTCGGAGCAGTACGTC.

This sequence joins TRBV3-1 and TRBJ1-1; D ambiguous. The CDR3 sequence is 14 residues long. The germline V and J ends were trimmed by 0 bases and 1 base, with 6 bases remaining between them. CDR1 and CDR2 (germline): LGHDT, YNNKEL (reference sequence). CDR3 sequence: CASSQDVGNTEAFF. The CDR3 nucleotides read TGTGCCAGCAGCCAAGATGTGGGGAACACTGAAGCTTTCTTT.

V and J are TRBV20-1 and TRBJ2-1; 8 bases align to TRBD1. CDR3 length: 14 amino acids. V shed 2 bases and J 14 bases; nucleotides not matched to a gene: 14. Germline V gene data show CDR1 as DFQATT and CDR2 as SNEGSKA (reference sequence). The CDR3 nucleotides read TGCAGTGCTAGACCCTCCCTCCAACAGGGGGTAGAGTTCTTC. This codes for CSARPSLQQGVEFF.

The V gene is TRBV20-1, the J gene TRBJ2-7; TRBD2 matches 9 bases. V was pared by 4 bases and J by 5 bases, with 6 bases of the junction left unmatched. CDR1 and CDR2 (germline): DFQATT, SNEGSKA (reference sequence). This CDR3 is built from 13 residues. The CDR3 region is CSAKRGAKNEQYF. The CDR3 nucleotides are TGCAGTGCTAAGCGGGGGGCGAAGAACGAGCAGTACTTC.

CDR3: CASSQPLGRTDTQYF. The CDR3 DNA reads TGTGCCAGCAGCCAACCCCTGGGGCGCACAGATACGCAGTATTTT. V gene TRBV4-2 combines with J gene TRBJ2-3, with a tentative D call TRBD1 (5 bases). This CDR3 comprises 15 residues. In germline, CDR1 is LGHNA, CDR2 YNFKEQ. V shed 2 bases and J shed 1 base, with 10 bases lying between them.

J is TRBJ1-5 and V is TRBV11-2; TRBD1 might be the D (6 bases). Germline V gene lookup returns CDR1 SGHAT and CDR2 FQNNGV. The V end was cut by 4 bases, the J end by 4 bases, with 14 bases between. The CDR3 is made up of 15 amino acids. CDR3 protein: CASSSGGGGNQPQHF. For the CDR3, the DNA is TGTGCCAGCAGCTCCGGAGGGGGGGGAAATCAGCCCCAGCATTTT.

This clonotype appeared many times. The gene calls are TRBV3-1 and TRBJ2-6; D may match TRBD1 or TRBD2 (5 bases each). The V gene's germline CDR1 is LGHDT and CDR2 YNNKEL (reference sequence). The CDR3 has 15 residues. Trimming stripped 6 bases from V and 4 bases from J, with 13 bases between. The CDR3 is CASSLGGDGANVLTF. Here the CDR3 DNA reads TGTGCCAGCAGTCTTGGGGGTGACGGGGCCAACGTCCTGACTTTC.

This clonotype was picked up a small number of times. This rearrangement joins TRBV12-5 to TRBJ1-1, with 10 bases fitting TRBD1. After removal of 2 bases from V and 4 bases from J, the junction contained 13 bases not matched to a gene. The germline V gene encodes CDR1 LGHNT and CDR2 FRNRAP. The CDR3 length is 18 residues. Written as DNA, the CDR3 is TGTGCTAGTGGTTTGCCGACTAGACAGGGGGCGCGAGGCACTGAAGCTTTCTTT. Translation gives CASGLPTRQGARGTEAFF. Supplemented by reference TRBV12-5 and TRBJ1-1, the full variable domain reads DARVTQTPRHKVTEMGQEVTMRCQPILGHNTVFWYRQTMMQGLELLAYFRNRAPLDDSGMPKDRFSAEMPDATLATLKIQPSEPRDSAVYFCASGLPTRQGARGTEAFFGQGTRLTVV.

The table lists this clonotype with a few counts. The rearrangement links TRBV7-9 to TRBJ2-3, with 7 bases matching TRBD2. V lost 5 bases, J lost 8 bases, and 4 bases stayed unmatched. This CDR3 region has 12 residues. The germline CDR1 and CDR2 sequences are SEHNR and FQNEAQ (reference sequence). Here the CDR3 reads CASSARGSTQYF. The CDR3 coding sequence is TGTGCCAGCAGCGCGCGGGGGTCTACGCAGTATTTT. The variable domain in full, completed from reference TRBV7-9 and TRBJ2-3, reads DTGVSQNPRHKITKRGQNVTFRCDPISEHNRLYWYRQTLGQGPEFLTYFQNEAQLEKSRLLSDRFSAERPKGSFSTLEIQRTEQGDSAMYLCASSARGSTQYFGPGTRLTVL.

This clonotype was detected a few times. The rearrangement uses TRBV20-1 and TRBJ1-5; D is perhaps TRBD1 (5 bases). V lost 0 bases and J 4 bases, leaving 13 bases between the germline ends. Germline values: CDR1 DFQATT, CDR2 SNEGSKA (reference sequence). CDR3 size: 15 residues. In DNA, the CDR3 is TGCAGTGCTAGAGATAACGACAGACCTAATCAGCCCCAGCATTTT. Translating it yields CSARDNDRPNQPQHF.

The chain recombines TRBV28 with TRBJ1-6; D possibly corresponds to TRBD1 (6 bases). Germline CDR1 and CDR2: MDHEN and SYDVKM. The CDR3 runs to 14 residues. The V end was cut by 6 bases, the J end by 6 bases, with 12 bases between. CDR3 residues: CASRPGEGNSPLHF. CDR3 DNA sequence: TGTGCCAGCAGGCCAGGGGAGGGTAATTCACCCCTCCACTTT.

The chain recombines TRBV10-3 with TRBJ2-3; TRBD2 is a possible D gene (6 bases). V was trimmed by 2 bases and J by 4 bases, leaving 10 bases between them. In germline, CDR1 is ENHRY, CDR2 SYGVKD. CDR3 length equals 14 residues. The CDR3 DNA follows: TGTGCCATCAGTGAGCGGGGGTCGCCAGATACGCAGTATTTT. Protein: CAISERGSPDTQYF.